The T cell receptor (beta chain) described here comes from a study of Tregs in tolerant kidney transplant recipients (dated by TCRdb to the late 2010s). Concerning the study at large: Related donors were used in the transplants with nonmyeloablative bone marrow transplantation, and mixed chimerism was transient in the human trials. Sorted recipient Tregs were cultured with irradiated activated donor B cells plus IL-2 for roughly 15 days, with restimulation on day 11. Once the B cell culture was finished, the cells were sorted into two populations: CD4+CD8-CD25+CD127- and CD4+CD8-4-1BB+CD40L-. Activated donor B cells were produced by a 10-day culture on irradiated CD40L-expressing 3T3 cells in the presence of cyclosporin A and IL-4. Additional Treg samples were obtained by sorting recipient CD4+CD25+CD127- cells from an approximately three-day mixed lymphocyte reaction with belatacept, in some cases after a subsequent approximately five-day donor restimulation. Antibodies distinguished recipient from donor cells when sorting primary belatacept mixed lymphocyte reaction cultures. The study used TCRbeta sequencing to identify donor-specific regulatory T cells before combined kidney and bone marrow transplantation, then tracked those cells after transplant. General findings and caveats noted by the study authors: The most biologically relevant and donor-specific TCRbeta repertoire appeared to be identified by expanding Tregs with activated donor B cells. In tolerant patients, the expansion of donor-specific Tregs was greater than global Treg expansion, suggesting that the expansion was antigen-driven rather than nonspecific. Biological reproducibility was not examined directly, but technical replication error appeared to be minimal. For some patients, the PCR primers changed as time went on, which meant samples from those patients could not be compared with one another at the nucleotide level. Because the study included only a small number of patients, the results must be confirmed in larger populations and under other immunosuppression protocols.

For TCRbeta CDR3 sequencing, genomic DNA was extracted from sorted cells using the QIAGEN DNeasy Blood and Tissue Kit. Through immunoSEQ, high-throughput TCRbeta CDR3 sequencing was done commercially, including PCR amplification with internal controls and bias correction. Processing in the source paper ran as follows. A unique productive TCRbeta sequence was defined by the CDR3 nucleotide sequence when primers matched, and otherwise by the CDR3 amino acid sequence together with the Vbeta and Jbeta genes. A sequence was defined as donor-reactive if the sequence was expanded at least 5-fold in CFSE-low cells compared with unstimulated cells and had a frequency of at least 0.01% in CFSE-low cells. Jensen-Shannon divergence, calculated on the top 100 TCRbeta sequences ranked by frequency, was used to quantify repertoire divergence. For samples with multiple sequencing runs, sorting error was corrected in each run separately before the runs were combined. Held by TCRdb, this immuneACCESS table contains in-frame sequences only and omits some clones. Under half of the omission traces to an unresolved V gene where checked; the cause of the rest is unknown. The DNA gave D and trimming, while V, J and clone size come from that table. The sample contains roughly 860 clones, approximately 40% of them found a single time. Around 40% of the sample is in the top ten clones.

As to this clone: This receptor's antigen is unknown. Within one base of it there is no much larger clone, and no base qualities were kept.

The patients were several recipients of combined kidney and bone marrow transplants from the ITN036ST trial, and samples were available only from these trial subjects. Healthy control blood was separated into PBMCs by Ficoll density gradient and cryopreserved, and patient PBMCs were collected both before and after transplant. At the junction V is shortened by 2 bases and J by 7 bases, with 12 bases in between. The CDR3 runs 14 amino acids, cysteine and phenylalanine included. Only CDR3 DNA is held: 42 bases, read in frame from base 1. Based on the germline V gene (reference sequence), the CDR1 and CDR2 sequences are GTSNPN and SVGIG.

Sequenced: Tregs from blood cultured with allogeneic cells. The rearranged chain carries TRBV30 and TRBJ1-6, and possibly TRBD1, on 6 matching bases. This sequence originates from a human patient who received a combined kidney and bone marrow transplant. Following a transplant, some T cells may be graft donor cells, not patient cells. CDR3 protein: CAWSTGQTNSPLHF. The bases read TGTGCCTGGAGTACGGGACAAACAAATTCACCCCTCCACTTT.